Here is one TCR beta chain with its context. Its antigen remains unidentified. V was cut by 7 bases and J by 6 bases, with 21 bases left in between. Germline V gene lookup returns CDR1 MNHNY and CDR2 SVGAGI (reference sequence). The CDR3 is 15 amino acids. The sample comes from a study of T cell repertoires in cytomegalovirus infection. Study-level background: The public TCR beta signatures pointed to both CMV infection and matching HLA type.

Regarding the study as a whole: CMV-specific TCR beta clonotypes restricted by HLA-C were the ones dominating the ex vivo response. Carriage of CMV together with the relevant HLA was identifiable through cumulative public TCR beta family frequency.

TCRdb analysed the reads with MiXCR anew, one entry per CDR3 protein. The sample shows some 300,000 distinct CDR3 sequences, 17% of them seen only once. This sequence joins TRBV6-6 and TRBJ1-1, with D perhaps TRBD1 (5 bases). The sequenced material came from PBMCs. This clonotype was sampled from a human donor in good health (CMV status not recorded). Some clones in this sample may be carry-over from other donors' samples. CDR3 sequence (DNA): TGTGCCAGCACCACCCCGTGGGGGGGAAACGCTGAAGCTTTCTTT. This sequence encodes CASTTPWGGNAEAFF.